This paragraph covers one T cell receptor (beta chain) sequence. The sample originates from a study of blood T cell repertoires in COVID-19. Libraries were prepared by immunoSEQ multiplex PCR; TCRdb keeps only in-frame clonotypes and omits some of them. In the table there are approximately 22,000 clones, 91% of which are singletons. Losses at the gene ends were 3 bases for V and 4 bases for J; bases not matched to a gene: 9. The CDR3 is made up of 17 amino acids. Germline-derived CDR1 and CDR2 are LGHNT and FRNRAP. The sequencing input was peripheral blood. The sequence was obtained from a man between 65 and 85 years old with active COVID-19. This chain connects TRBV12-5 to TRBJ2-3; 11 bases line up with TRBD1. Written as DNA, the CDR3 is TGTGCTAGTGGTTTCTTCCCGGGACAGGGGGGCGCAGATACGCAGTATTTT. Amino acid sequence: CASGFFPGQGGADTQYF.